This T cell receptor beta chain was found in a study of cytomegalovirus exposure and HLA in healthy donors. Turning to the study itself: Sequencing of 180 million or so T cells in an earlier analysis found 120 million or so unique TCR beta sequences.

The PCR ran on 60 Vbeta and 13 Jbeta primers. Sequencing used immunoSEQ multiplex PCR; TCRdb keeps in-frame clones, though not all of them. The sample lists 30,000 or so clones, approximately 61% seen once, with 21% in the top ten. Germline loops: CDR1 SGHTA, CDR2 FQGNSA. The V segment lost 1 base and the J segment 4 bases; nucleotides outside the gene matches: 4. This CDR3 is 15 amino acids long. Whole-study findings and limits: When analyzed later, the rates of TCR association showed variation by HLA locus, with DRB1 the most and HLA-C the fewest. For most TCR beta V segments, an earlier analysis put the productive rate at about 87% or about 30% of the time. The classifier reportedly diagnosed cytomegalovirus status with high specificity and sensitivity.

A remark on this clone: The antigen is not known.

This sequence originates from a man between 45 and 60 years old in good health and CMV-seropositive. Sequencing used PBMCs. V usage is TRBV7-2 and J usage is TRBJ1-2, with TRBD1 matching 9 bases. The CDR3 region is CASSLDRGLSYGYTF. CDR3 DNA sequence: TGTGCCAGCAGCTTAGACAGGGGGCTTAGCTATGGCTACACCTTC. Supplemented by reference TRBV7-2 and TRBJ1-2, the full variable domain reads GAGVSQSPSNKVTEKGKDVELRCDPISGHTALYWYRQSLGQGLEFLIYFQGNSAPDKSGLPSDRFSAERTGGSVSTLTIQRTQQEDSAVYLCASSLDRGLSYGYTFGSGTRLTVV.